This TCR beta chain stems from a study of T cell responses to AZD1222 COVID-19 vaccine. About this clone itself: What it binds is not known.

The assay was immunoSEQ multiplex PCR, and TCRdb's table has in-frame clones only and misses some. The table records just over 95,000 clones, about 89% of them present only once. The V gene end was trimmed by 0 bases and the J gene end by 0 bases; junction bases not matched to a gene: 7. Looked up from germline, CDR1 is SEHNR and CDR2 is FQNEAQ (reference sequence). This CDR3 comprises 18 residues. General study results and limits: Spike as a whole was targeted by vaccine-associated CD4 TCRs, dominant at 160-218 and 743-854.

The sample was peripheral blood, taken on day 0 of AZD1222 vaccination. This chain uses TRBV7-9 with TRBJ1-1, with 10 positions matching TRBD1. The clonotype originates from an adult in good health. The CDR3 nucleotides are TGTGCCAGCAGCTTAGCGACAGGGGGCGTGAAGGTGAACACTGAAGCTTTCTTT. Translating gives CASSLATGGVKVNTEAFF.